This T cell receptor (beta chain) originates from a study of blood T cell repertoires in COVID-19. Overall study: Acute and convalescent COVID-19 specimens originated in the United States, Italy and Spain. PBMCs, B-cell-depleted T cells, or T cells were the source of the cDNA or gDNA that made up the material.

This clone was found a few times. V was cut by 1 base and J by 2 bases, with 12 bases left in between. The CDR3 is 15 residues long. Germline V gene data show CDR1 as SGDLS and CDR2 as YYNGEE. Some clones are missing from TCRdb's copy, which holds only in-frame ones; the method was immunoSEQ multiplex PCR. This table holds around 130,000 clones, about 80% found once. This clonotype originated in a human donor in a cohort sampled during active COVID-19. The sample was peripheral blood. The genes are TRBV9 and TRBJ2-5; a weak D match, TRBD1 (5 bases). CDR3 amino acids: CASSVTQGSQETQYF. CDR3 DNA: TGTGCCAGCAGCGTAACCCAGGGTTCACAAGAGACCCAGTACTTC.